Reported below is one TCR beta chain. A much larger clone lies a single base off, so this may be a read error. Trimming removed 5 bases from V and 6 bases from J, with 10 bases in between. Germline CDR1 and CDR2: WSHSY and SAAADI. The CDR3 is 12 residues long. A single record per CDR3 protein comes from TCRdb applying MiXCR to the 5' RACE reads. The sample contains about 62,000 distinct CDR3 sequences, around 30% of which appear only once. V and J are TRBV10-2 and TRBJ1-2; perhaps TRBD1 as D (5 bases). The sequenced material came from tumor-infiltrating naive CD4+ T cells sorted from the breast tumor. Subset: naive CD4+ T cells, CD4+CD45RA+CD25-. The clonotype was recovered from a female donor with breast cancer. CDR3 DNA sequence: TGCGCCAGCAGTACAGACAGTGATGGCTACACCTTC. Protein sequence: CASSTDSDGYTF.